A selection of T cell receptor beta chains follows, all from one sample in a study of blood T cell repertoires in COVID-19. Method: immunoSEQ multiplex PCR; TCRdb's copy keeps in-frame clones and lacks some. The data contain 250,000 to 300,000 clones, 70% to 90% of them singletons. Sequencing input: peripheral blood. These receptors all come from a man aged 18 to 30 with active or convalescent COVID-19. Both conserved end residues are part of each CDR3. Each record gives: D gene, clone size, J gene, V gene, CDR3 protein, CDR3 DNA. A D gene is named only where the DNA matches it firmly. Size is omitted from some rows. Given values are once, few, many or a class for expanded clones.

TRBD2,NA,TRBJ2-5,TRBV3-1/TRBV3-2,CASSQGAGGGSWETQYF,TGTGCCAGCAGCCAAGGGGCCGGCGGGGGGAGTTGGGAGACCCAGTACTTC
NA,NA,TRBJ1-1,TRBV10-3,CATGGNSGAEKEAFF,TGTGCCACGGGAGGGAACTCAGGGGCAGAGAAAGAAGCTTTCTTT
NA,NA,TRBJ1-4,TRBV9,CASSVEGFGEKLFF,TGTGCCAGCAGCGTAGAGGGGTTCGGGGAAAAACTGTTTTTT
NA,NA,TRBJ2-5,TRBV11-2,CASSLGTGGEETQYF,TGTGCCAGCAGCTTAGGCACAGGCGGGGAAGAGACCCAGTACTTC
NA,NA,TRBJ1-1,TRBV6-5,CASRADKEAFF,TGTGCCAGCAGAGCTGACAAGGAAGCTTTCTTT
NA,NA,TRBJ2-5,TRBV6-5,CASFRVALIETQYF,TGTGCCAGCTTCAGAGTAGCGTTAATAGAGACCCAGTACTTC
NA,NA,TRBJ2-2,TRBV21-1,CASSKEGAPGTGELFF,TGTGCCAGCAGCAAAGAGGGAGCACCGGGAACCGGGGAGCTGTTTTTT
NA,NA,TRBJ1-1,TRBV4-2,CASSQSLGRDLTEAFF,TGTGCCAGCAGCCAATCCCTAGGCCGCGATTTGACTGAAGCTTTCTTT
NA,NA,TRBJ2-5,TRBV11-2,CASSGGGLRETQYF,TGTGCCAGCAGCGGCGGCGGGTTGCGGGAGACCCAGTACTTC
TRBD1,NA,TRBJ1-6,TRBV15,CATGTDRASSPLHF,TGTGCCACCGGAACTGACAGGGCTAGCTCACCCCTCCACTTT
NA,NA,TRBJ1-1,TRBV7-6,CASSSPEGPTEAFF,TGTGCCAGCAGCTCCCCCGAGGGCCCCACTGAAGCTTTCTTT
TRBD1,NA,TRBJ1-1,TRBV6-5,CASGQDTEAFF,TGTGCCAGCGGACAGGACACTGAAGCTTTCTTT
NA,NA,TRBJ1-4,TRBV19,CASTRTVGEKLFF,TGTGCCAGTACCCGGACAGTAGGTGAAAAACTGTTTTTT
NA,NA,TRBJ2-7,TRBV29-1,CSVMIMGLNYEQYF,TGCAGCGTTATGATAATGGGGCTCAACTACGAGCAGTACTTC
NA,once,TRBJ1-2,TRBV11-2,CASSLGPGGGYTF,TGTGCCAGCAGCTTAGGCCCGGGGGGTGGCTACACCTTC
NA,NA,TRBJ2-3,TRBV10-3,CAIGGQGNTDTQYF,TGTGCCATCGGCGGGCAGGGGAACACAGATACGCAGTATTTT
TRBD1,NA,TRBJ1-2,TRBV9,CASNGQGEGYGYTF,TGTGCCAGCAACGGACAGGGCGAAGGCTATGGCTACACCTTC
TRBD1,once,TRBJ1-6,TRBV4-3,CASSLGTGESSPLHF,TGCGCCAGCAGCCTGGGGACAGGGGAGAGTTCACCCCTCCACTTT
NA,NA,TRBJ1-1,TRBV14,CASSQTRPIGTEAFF,TGTGCCAGCAGCCAGACTAGGCCGATAGGGACTGAAGCTTTCTTT